The 28 T cell receptor beta chains in this list originate from one sample, sequenced in a study of vaccination and CD4 T cells after COVID-19. The antigens for these receptors are not known. The treatment here: roughly ten-day PBMC culture with coronavirus spike peptide pools or control peptides (ViraFEST assay). An Oncomine TCR Beta short-read assay was used to sequence the DNA from cultured CD4+ T cells. TCRdb passed the PCR reads through MiXCR, listing each CDR3 protein once. The data hold over 15,000 distinct CDR3 sequences, with around 52% observed a single time. The sample here was CD4+ T cells from blood, cultured in vitro, taken before SARS-CoV-2 vaccination. These receptors all stem from a human donor who had recovered from COVID-19.

The table lists this clonotype with a few counts. The chain combines TRBV28 with TRBJ1-4, with D hard to call. Trimming pared 3 bases from V and 2 bases from J, leaving 7 bases between. From germline, CDR1 is MDHEN and CDR2 SYDVKM. This CDR3 spans 14 amino acids. The CDR3 sequence is CASSLPGTNEKLFF. Here the CDR3 DNA reads TGTGCCAGCAGTTTGCCGGGGACTAATGAAAAACTGTTTTTT.

This sequence joins TRBV20-1 and TRBJ2-1; D is unclear. CDR1 is DFQATT and CDR2 is SNEGSKA in the germline V gene (reference sequence). There are 11 residues in the CDR3. Trimming cost V 2 bases and J 7 bases, with 6 bases left between them. CDR3 protein: CSARLINEQFF. CDR3 coding DNA: TGCAGTGCTAGACTTATTAATGAGCAGTTCTTC.

This chain uses TRBV20-1 with TRBJ2-5; 11 bases line up with TRBD2. This CDR3 spans 16 amino acids. The V gene end was trimmed by 6 bases and the J gene end by 4 bases; junction bases not matched to a gene: 13. The germline V gene encodes CDR1 DFQATT and CDR2 SNEGSKA (reference sequence). The CDR3 region is CSATPDSGGARETQYF. In DNA, the CDR3 is TGCAGTGCCACCCCGGATAGCGGGGGGGCTCGAGAGACCCAGTACTTC.

This clonotype was counted only a few times. The gene calls are TRBV7-2 and TRBJ1-2; no clear D gene. The CDR3 spans 16 residues. The germline gives CDR1 SGHTA, CDR2 FQGNSA. V lost 4 bases and J 0 bases, leaving 15 bases between the germline ends. The CDR3, as DNA: TGTGCCAGCAGCTCTGCGTCGAGAGCTGCTAACTATGGCTACACCTTC. Encoded protein: CASSSASRAANYGYTF.

The rearrangement joins TRBV5-4 to TRBJ2-3; 10 positions agree with TRBD2. This CDR3 spans 15 amino acids. Trimming took 0 bases from V and 5 from J; bases not matched to a gene: 3. CDR1 SGHNT and CDR2 YYREEE come from the germline V gene (reference sequence). The CDR3 nucleotides are TGTGCCAGCAGCTTGGGGGGACTAGCGAAAGATACGCAGTATTTT. This encodes CASSLGGLAKDTQYF.

V gene TRBV6-2 or TRBV6-3 combines with J gene TRBJ1-5, with no clear D. CDR3 length equals 13 residues. CDR1 is MNHEY and CDR2 is SVGEGT in the germline V gene. Trimming stripped 6 bases from V and 2 bases from J, with 8 bases between. CDR3 DNA: TGTGCCAGCAGACTGACCGGCAATCAGCCCCAGCATTTT. The encoded protein is CASRLTGNQPQHF.

The gene calls are TRBV6-2 or TRBV6-3 and TRBJ2-7, with D uncertain. Trimming left V 5 bases short and J 0 bases short, with 11 bases between. The CDR3 is made up of 14 amino acids. The germline CDR1 and CDR2 sequences are MNHEY and SVGEGT. CDR3 DNA sequence: TGTGCCAGCAGTCGCCCCCCGACCTCCTACGAGCAGTACTTC. It yields the protein CASSRPPTSYEQYF.

This sequence joins TRBV6-2 or TRBV6-3 and TRBJ2-2, with TRBD2 identical over 12 bases. After removal of 6 bases from V and 7 bases from J, the junction contained 9 bases not matched to a gene. The CDR3 totals 16 residues. Germline CDR1 MNHEY, CDR2 SVGEGT. CDR3 sequence: CASRTGLAGKHGELFF. CDR3 DNA sequence: TGTGCCAGCAGAACCGGACTAGCGGGGAAGCACGGGGAGCTGTTTTTT.

The chain links TRBV19 to TRBJ1-1, with D perhaps TRBD1 (6 bases). This CDR3 comprises 15 residues. Germline values: CDR1 LNHDA, CDR2 SQIVND (reference sequence). Trimming removed 8 bases at V and 1 base at J, with 17 bases between. In DNA form, the CDR3 reads TGTGCCAGTTTCCGGGGGCGCGGATCGAACACTGAAGCTTTCTTT. Translated: CASFRGRGSNTEAFF.

The chain carries TRBV6-2 or TRBV6-3 and TRBJ1-6; D perhaps matches TRBD1 (5 bases). Trimming removed 2 bases from V and 10 bases from J, with 12 bases in between. Per the germline V gene, CDR1 is MNHEY and CDR2 is SVGEGT. The CDR3 covers 14 residues. CDR3 sequence (DNA): TGTGCCAGCAGTTACGGTCAGGGAGGATCACCCCTCCACTTT. It is translated as CASSYGQGGSPLHF.

The chain is built from TRBV14 and TRBJ1-1; the match to TRBD1 covers 7 bases. Per germline, CDR1 SGHDN and CDR2 FVKESK. The CDR3 loop spans 15 amino acids. Germline trimming cut 5 bases from V and 6 bases from J; bases unmatched to any gene: 12. CDR3 nucleotide sequence: TGTGCCAGCAGCAAAGTGCCAGGGGGAATCTCTGAAGCTTTCTTT. Protein sequence: CASSKVPGGISEAFF. The complete variable domain, with remaining parts taken from reference TRBV14 and TRBJ1-1, reads EAGVTQFPSHSVIEKGQTVTLRCDPISGHDNLYWYRRVMGKEIKFLLHFVKESKQDESGMPNNRFLAERTGGTYSTLKVQPAELEDSGVYFCASSKVPGGISEAFFGQGTRLTVV.

This clonotype is termed medium-sized. The J gene is TRBJ1-1, the V gene TRBV7-8, with 9 bases aligning to TRBD1. The germline V gene has CDR1 SGHVS and CDR2 FQNEAQ. J gave up 5 bases and V 5 bases, and 6 bases lay outside the gene matches. The CDR3 loop spans 14 amino acids. The CDR3 sequence: CASSPRDRDTEAFF. DNA for the CDR3: TGTGCCAGCAGCCCGAGGGACAGGGATACTGAAGCTTTCTTT.

The V and J genes are TRBV27 and TRBJ1-1; 7 bases align to TRBD1. The CDR3 covers 14 residues. Germline V gene sequence: CDR1 MNHEY, CDR2 SMNVEV (reference sequence). J was trimmed by 1 base and V by 6 bases; bases with no gene match: 5. The chain's CDR3 is CASSRGDRNTEAFF. The CDR3 nucleotides read TGTGCCAGCAGCCGGGGGGACAGGAACACTGAAGCTTTCTTT.

This sequence joins TRBV5-6 and TRBJ1-2, with D perhaps TRBD1 (5 bases). Per the germline V gene, CDR1 is SGHDT and CDR2 is YYEEEE. Trimming took off 3 bases at V and 8 bases at J, with 17 bases between the two ends. The CDR3 is 14 amino acids. The CDR3 region is CASSSAGTPYGYTF. CDR3 bases: TGTGCCAGCAGCTCGGCAGGGACGCCCTACGGCTACACCTTC.

This clonotype came up a few times. The chain links TRBV19 to TRBJ2-3; 9 bases match TRBD2. The length of the CDR3 is 15 residues. The germline gives CDR1 LNHDA, CDR2 SQIVND (reference sequence). The V gene end was trimmed by 6 bases and the J gene end by 1 base; junction bases not matched to a gene: 5. The CDR3 bases are TGTGCCAGTAGCCTAGCGGGGCAGGGCACAGATACGCAGTATTTT. Encoded protein: CASSLAGQGTDTQYF.

This sequence joins TRBV7-2 and TRBJ1-1; no definite D call. CDR3 length: 13 residues. Trimming left V 3 bases short and J 1 base short, with 6 bases between. The V gene's germline CDR1 is SGHTA and CDR2 FQGNSA. In nucleotides, the CDR3 is TGTGCCAGCAGCTTCACAGAGAACACTGAAGCTTTCTTT. It specifies CASSFTENTEAFF.

This clonotype was recorded a few times. The chain links TRBV7-2 to TRBJ1-5; D is unresolved. CDR1 and CDR2 (germline): SGHTA, FQGNSA. The germline V and J ends were trimmed by 5 bases and 7 bases, with 12 bases remaining between them. This CDR3 is built from 13 residues. The CDR3, as DNA: TGTGCCAGCAGCCCCTCACCGAACCAGCCCCAGCATTTT. Protein product: CASSPSPNQPQHF.

This clonotype was seen only a few times. The chain employs TRBV24-1 and TRBJ1-3, with 7 bases fitting TRBD1. The CDR3 loop spans 17 amino acids. CDR1 is KGHDR and CDR2 is SFDVKD in the germline V gene. Unmatched junction bases numbered 8, after V lost 4 bases and J lost 0 bases. CDR3 amino acids: CATSDWTGLASGNTIYF. The CDR3 coding sequence is TGTGCCACCAGTGACTGGACAGGCCTCGCCTCTGGAAACACCATATATTTT.

The chain employs TRBV4-3 and TRBJ1-1, with 7 bases identical to TRBD1. Germline CDR1 and CDR2: LGHNA and YSLEER. This CDR3 comprises 13 residues. V lost 0 bases, J lost 9 bases, and 4 bases stayed unmatched. CDR3 in amino acids: CASSQEIRGKAFF. CDR3 nucleotide sequence: TGCGCCAGCAGCCAAGAAATCAGGGGGAAAGCTTTCTTT.

The V gene is TRBV20-1, the J gene TRBJ2-7; D is possibly TRBD1 (5 bases). Germline values: CDR1 DFQATT, CDR2 SNEGSKA (reference sequence). The CDR3 is made up of 15 amino acids. Trimming took 0 bases from V and 0 from J, leaving 12 bases between them. CDR3 sequence reads: CSARDQDILSYEQYF. The CDR3 DNA follows: TGCAGTGCTAGAGATCAGGACATTCTCTCCTACGAGCAGTACTTC.

A word on this clonotype: The junction differs from germline at one of its ends, possibly a read error. The chain carries TRBV6-5 and TRBJ2-1; 8 bases match TRBD2. There are 15 residues in the CDR3. From germline, CDR1 is MNHEY and CDR2 SVGAGI. CDR3 sequence reads: CASSSGTSNAWLRIF. The DNA of the CDR3 is TGTGCCAGCAGTTCCGGGACTAGTAATGCCTGGCTTAGGATCTTC.

The rearrangement uses TRBV20-1 and TRBJ2-1; the match to TRBD2 covers 8 bases. CDR3 length: 15 residues. Per the germline V gene, CDR1 is DFQATT and CDR2 is SNEGSKA (reference sequence). Trimming took 6 bases from V and 8 from J; bases not matched to a gene: 15. The CDR3 reads CSAISTSEPLDEQFF. CDR3 nucleotide sequence: TGCAGTGCCATCTCGACTAGCGAACCCCTCGATGAGCAGTTCTTC.

The rearrangement links TRBV7-2 to TRBJ1-5; D call uncertain. CDR3 length equals 12 residues. The V gene's germline CDR1 is SGHTA and CDR2 FQGNSA. Trimming took 3 bases from V and 10 from J, leaving 10 bases between them. The CDR3 loop is CASSLPRSPQHF. The DNA for the CDR3 is TGTGCCAGCAGCTTGCCGCGTTCCCCCCAGCATTTT.

In this sample, this clonotype turned up a few times. The chain recombines TRBV20-1 with TRBJ2-3; D remains unclear. Germline V gives CDR1 DFQATT, CDR2 SNEGSKA (reference sequence). Deletions cut 0 bases from V and 0 bases from J, with 10 bases between. The CDR3 spans 15 residues. Here the CDR3 reads CSARDTASSTDTQYF. CDR3 nucleotide sequence: TGCAGTGCTAGAGATACGGCGAGTAGCACAGATACGCAGTATTTT.

The J gene is TRBJ2-1, the V gene TRBV6-1, with a tentative D call TRBD1 (6 bases). Germline loops: CDR1 MNHNS, CDR2 SASEGT. With 1 base removed from V and 7 bases from J, the gap between germline ends came to 8 bases. This CDR3 contains 13 residues. The CDR3 region has the DNA TGTGCCAGCAGTGAAGGGACAGTAAATGAGCAGTTCTTC. Protein: CASSEGTVNEQFF.

In its sample, this clonotype was seen a few times. The rearrangement joins TRBV12-3 or TRBV12-4 to TRBJ1-1; 8 bases line up with TRBD1. With 3 bases clipped from V and 1 base from J, the junction kept 4 bases outside the gene matches. The CDR3 is 15 residues long. CDR3 sequence reads: CASSFRGQGNTEAFF. DNA of the CDR3: TGTGCCAGCAGTTTTAGAGGACAGGGGAACACTGAAGCTTTCTTT.

CDR3 protein: CAISDQGRATEAFF. The CDR3 nucleotides read TGTGCCATCAGTGATCAGGGCAGGGCCACTGAAGCTTTCTTT. The rearrangement links TRBV10-3 to TRBJ1-1; a weak D match, TRBD1 (5 bases). The germline gives CDR1 ENHRY, CDR2 SYGVKD. Trimming took off 3 bases at V and 4 bases at J, with 12 bases between the two ends. This CDR3 is built from 14 residues.

The gene calls are TRBV28 and TRBJ1-1; 7 bases are a match to TRBD1. The CDR3 loop spans 16 amino acids. Germline V gene sequence: CDR1 MDHEN, CDR2 SYDVKM. Trimming at V came to 5 bases and at J to 4 bases, leaving 13 bases not matched to a gene. The CDR3: CASSPIQGPKSTEAFF. DNA for the CDR3: TGTGCCAGCAGTCCGATACAGGGGCCAAAAAGCACTGAAGCTTTCTTT.